This T cell receptor (beta chain) is drawn from a study of T cells in localized non-small cell lung cancer. Of note for this clone: What it binds is not known.

Notes on the study in general: Blood T cell density predicted longer survival; adjacent-lung clonality, shorter. Clonality of T cells reached its maximum in uninvolved adjacent lung, surpassing tumor. A median of about 54 of the top 100 tumor clones appeared in adjacent lung, which was paired and uninvolved.

This CDR3 is built from 18 residues. Per the germline V gene, CDR1 is SGHDT and CDR2 is YYEEEE. The V segment lost 0 bases and the J segment 6 bases; nucleotides outside the gene matches: 17. Profiling relied on immunoSEQ multiplex PCR, and the TCRdb table lists in-frame clones only, not all of them. The sample lists 20,000 to 30,000 clones, roughly 87% occurring once. The specimen was peripheral blood, collected before any cancer treatment. V usage is TRBV5-6 and J usage is TRBJ2-7; 8 bases match TRBD1. This TCR derives from a male donor aged 60 or older with stage I squamous cell lung carcinoma. The CDR3 DNA sequence: TGTGCCAGCAGCTTGGCCGCGCAGGGGGCGCGATCGAGGTCCGAGCAGTACTTC. As protein: CASSLAAQGARSRSEQYF.